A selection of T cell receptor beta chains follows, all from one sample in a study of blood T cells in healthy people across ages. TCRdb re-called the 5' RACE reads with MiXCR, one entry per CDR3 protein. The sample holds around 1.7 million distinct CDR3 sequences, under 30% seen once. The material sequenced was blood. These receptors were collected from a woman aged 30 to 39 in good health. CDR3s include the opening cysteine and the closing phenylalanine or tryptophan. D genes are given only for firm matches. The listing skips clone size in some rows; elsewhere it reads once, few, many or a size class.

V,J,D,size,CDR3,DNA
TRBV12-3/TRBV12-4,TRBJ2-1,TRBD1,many,CASRGTVWEQFF,TGTGCCAGCAGAGGGACAGTTTGGGAGCAGTTCTTC
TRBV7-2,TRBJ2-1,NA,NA,CASSLVGARYNEQFF,TGTGCCAGCAGCTTAGTTGGGGCGCGATACAATGAGCAGTTCTTC
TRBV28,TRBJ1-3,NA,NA,CASGVPTGNTIYF,TGTGCCAGCGGCGTCCCGACTGGAAACACCATATATTTT
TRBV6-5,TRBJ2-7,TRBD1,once,CASSYRRGPGEQYF,TGTGCCAGCAGTTACCGCAGGGGGCCGGGAGAGCAGTACTTC
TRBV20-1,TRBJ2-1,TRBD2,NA,CSARQLAGVVNEQFF,TGCAGTGCTAGACAACTAGCGGGAGTGGTCAATGAGCAGTTCTTC
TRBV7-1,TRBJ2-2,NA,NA,CASSSQVTGELFF,TGTGCCAGCAGCTCGCAAGTCACCGGGGAGCTGTTTTTT
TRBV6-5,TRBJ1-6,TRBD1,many,CASSYGTGKNSPLHF,TGTGCCAGCAGTTACGGGACAGGGAAAAATTCACCCCTCCACTTT
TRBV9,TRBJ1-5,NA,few,CASSAGVGALNQPQHF,TGTGCCAGCAGCGCAGGTGTCGGGGCGCTCAATCAGCCCCAGCATTTT
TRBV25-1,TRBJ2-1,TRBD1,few,CASSEQGAGDEQFF,TGTGCCAGCAGTGAACAGGGGGCAGGGGATGAGCAGTTCTTC
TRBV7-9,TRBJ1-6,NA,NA,CASSQGRTNSPLHF,TGTGCCAGCAGCCAGGGACGGACTAATTCACCCCTCCACTTT
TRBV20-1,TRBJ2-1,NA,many,CSVREGVNEQFF,TGCAGTGTCAGGGAGGGGGTTAATGAGCAGTTCTTC
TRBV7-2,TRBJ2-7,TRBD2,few,CASSSSGRARQYF,TGTGCCAGCAGCTCTAGCGGGAGGGCCCGTCAGTACTTC
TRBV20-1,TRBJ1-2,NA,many,CSASRDYGYTF,TGCAGTGCTAGTAGAGACTATGGCTACACCTTC
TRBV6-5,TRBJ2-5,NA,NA,CASSYKRKGQETQYF,TGTGCCAGCAGTTACAAAAGAAAGGGACAAGAGACCCAGTACTTC
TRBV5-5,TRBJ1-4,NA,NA,CASSLANGEKLFF,TGTGCCAGCAGCTTGGCCAATGGGGAAAAACTGTTTTTT
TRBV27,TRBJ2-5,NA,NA,CASSLRLGKGRETQYF,TGTGCCAGCAGTTTAAGGTTAGGGAAAGGGCGAGAGACCCAGTACTTC
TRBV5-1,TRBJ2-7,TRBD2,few,CASSTSGGRDEQYF,TGCGCCAGCAGCACTAGCGGGGGGCGGGACGAGCAGTACTTC
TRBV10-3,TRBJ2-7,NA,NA,CAISCNRGTLSYNEQYF,TGTGCTATCAGTTGTAACCGGGGCACCTTATCCTACAATGAGCAGTACTTC
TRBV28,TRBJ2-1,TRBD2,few,CASSPYRTSGNGGEQFF,TGTGCCAGCAGTCCCTACAGGACTAGCGGGAATGGAGGTGAGCAGTTCTTC
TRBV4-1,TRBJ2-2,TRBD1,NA,CASSQPGQGGGELFF,TGCGCCAGCAGCCAACCGGGACAGGGGGGCGGGGAGCTGTTTTTT
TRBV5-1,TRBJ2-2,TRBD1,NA,CASSPGGIGGELFF,TGCGCCAGCAGTCCAGGGGGCATAGGCGGGGAGCTGTTTTTT
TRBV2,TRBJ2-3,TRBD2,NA,CASRGGAGTDTQYF,TGTGCCAGCAGGGGAGGGGCAGGCACAGATACGCAGTATTTT
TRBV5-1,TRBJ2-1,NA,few,CASSRSEGSEQFF,TGCGCCAGCAGCCGAAGTGAGGGATCTGAGCAGTTCTTC
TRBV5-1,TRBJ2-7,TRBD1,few,CASSHLQGARYEQYF,TGCGCCAGCAGCCATCTACAGGGGGCTAGGTACGAGCAGTACTTC
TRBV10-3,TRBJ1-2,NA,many,CATREISYGYTF,TGTGCCACCCGCGAGATTAGCTATGGCTACACCTTC
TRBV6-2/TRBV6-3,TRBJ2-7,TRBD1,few,CASRAPTGAEQYF,TGTGCCAGCCGCGCTCCTACAGGGGCCGAGCAGTACTTC
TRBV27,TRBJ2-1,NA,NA,CASGLTRFSNEQFF,TGTGCCAGCGGTCTCACCAGGTTTAGCAATGAGCAGTTCTTC
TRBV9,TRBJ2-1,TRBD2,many,CASTRRVAGINEQFF,TGTGCCAGCACCCGGAGGGTAGCGGGGATTAATGAGCAGTTCTTC
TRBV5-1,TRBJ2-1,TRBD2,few,CASSLGSAGGVNEQFF,TGCGCCAGCAGCTTGGGATCTGCGGGGGGCGTCAATGAGCAGTTCTTC
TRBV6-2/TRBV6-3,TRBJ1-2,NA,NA,CATRGGRYTF,TGTGCCACAAGAGGAGGACGCTACACCTTC
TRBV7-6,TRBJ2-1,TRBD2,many,CASSMGLAGGNEQFF,TGTGCCAGCAGCATGGGACTAGCGGGGGGAAATGAGCAGTTCTTC
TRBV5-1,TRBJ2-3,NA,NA,CASSPRNARDTQYF,TGCGCCAGCAGCCCGCGGAATGCGCGTGATACGCAGTATTTT
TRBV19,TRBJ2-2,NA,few,CASSPSLTRKGTGELFF,TGTGCCAGTAGTCCCTCTTTAACACGGAAGGGCACCGGGGAGCTGTTTTTT
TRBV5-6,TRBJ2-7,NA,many,CASSLDVVSYEQYF,TGTGCCAGCAGCTTGGACGTTGTCAGCTACGAGCAGTACTTC
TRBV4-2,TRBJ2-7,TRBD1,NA,CASSPSDREKNEQYF,TGTGCCAGCAGCCCATCCGACAGGGAGAAGAACGAGCAGTACTTC
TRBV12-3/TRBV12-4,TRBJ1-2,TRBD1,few,CASSATGGGGYTF,TGTGCCAGCAGTGCGACAGGGGGGGGTGGCTACACCTTC
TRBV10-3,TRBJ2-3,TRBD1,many,CAISDPGQGARRQYF,TGTGCCATCAGTGACCCGGGACAGGGGGCGCGGAGGCAGTATTTT
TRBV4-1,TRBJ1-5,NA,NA,CASSQVAGDSNQPQHF,TGCGCCAGCAGCCAAGTGGCGGGGGATAGCAATCAGCCCCAGCATTTT
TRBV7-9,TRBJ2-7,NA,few,CACSPPRITLETEQYF,TGTGCCTGCAGCCCTCCAAGAATTACGTTGGAAACCGAGCAGTACTTC
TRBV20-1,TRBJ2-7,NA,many,CSARHDSYEQYF,TGCAGTGCTAGACATGACTCGTACGAGCAGTACTTC
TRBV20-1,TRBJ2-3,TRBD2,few,CSASGGASGPTDTQYF,TGCAGTGCGTCTGGTGGGGCTAGCGGACCCACAGATACGCAGTATTTT
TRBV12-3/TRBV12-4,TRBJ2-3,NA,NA,CASILWGSTDTQYF,TGTGCCAGCATCCTTTGGGGGAGCACAGATACGCAGTATTTT
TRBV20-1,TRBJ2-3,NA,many,CSASYRIGADTQYF,TGCAGTGCTAGTTACAGGATAGGTGCAGATACGCAGTATTTT
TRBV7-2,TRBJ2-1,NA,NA,CASSFGTSPGEQFF,TGTGCCAGCAGCTTTGGGACTTCCCCCGGTGAGCAGTTCTTC
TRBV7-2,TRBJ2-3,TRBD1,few,CASSLPRGQGAGTQYF,TGTGCCAGCAGCTTACCCAGGGGGCAGGGGGCGGGTACGCAGTATTTT
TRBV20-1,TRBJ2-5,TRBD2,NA,CSARLAGRLYNEQYF,TGCAGTGCTAGACTAGCGGGAAGACTCTACAATGAGCAGTACTTC
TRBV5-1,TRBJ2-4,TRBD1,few,CASSQRTGNKNIQYF,TGCGCCAGCAGTCAACGGACAGGGAACAAAAACATTCAGTACTTC
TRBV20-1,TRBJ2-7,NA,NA,CSTRDKPAETYEHYF,TGCAGTACTAGAGATAAGCCAGCAGAAACCTACGAGCACTACTTC
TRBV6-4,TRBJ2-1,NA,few,CASSDTLEDEQFF,TGTGCCAGCAGTGACACACTAGAGGATGAGCAGTTCTTC
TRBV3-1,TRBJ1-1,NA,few,CASSPGATDTEAFF,TGTGCCAGCAGCCCGGGTGCCACAGACACTGAAGCTTTCTTT
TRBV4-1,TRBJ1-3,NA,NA,CASSQDRGSSGNTIYF,TGCGCCAGCAGCCAAGATCGTGGATCCTCTGGAAACACCATATATTTT
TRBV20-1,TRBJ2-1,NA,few,CSATRERYNEQFF,TGCAGTGCTACGCGGGAAAGATACAATGAGCAGTTCTTC
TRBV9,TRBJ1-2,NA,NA,CASSDSETNYGYTF,TGTGCCAGCAGCGACTCCGAGACAAACTATGGCTACACCTTC
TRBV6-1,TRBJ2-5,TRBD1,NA,CASKKDRGLAGRAETQYF,TGTGCCAGTAAAAAGGACAGGGGGCTAGCGGGACGTGCGGAGACCCAGTACTTC